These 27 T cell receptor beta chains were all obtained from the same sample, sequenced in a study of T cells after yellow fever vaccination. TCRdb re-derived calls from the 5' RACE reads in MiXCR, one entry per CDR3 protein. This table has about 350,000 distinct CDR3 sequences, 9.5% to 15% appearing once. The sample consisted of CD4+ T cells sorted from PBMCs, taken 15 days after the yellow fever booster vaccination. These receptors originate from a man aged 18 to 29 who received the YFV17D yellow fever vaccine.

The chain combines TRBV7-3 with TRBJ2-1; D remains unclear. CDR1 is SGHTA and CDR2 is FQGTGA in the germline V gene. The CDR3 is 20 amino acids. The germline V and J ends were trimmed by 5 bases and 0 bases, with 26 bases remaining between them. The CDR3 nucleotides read TGTGCCAGCAGCCGCAAGGCCCCCAGATCGGACGGGCACTCCTACAATGAGCAGTTCTTC. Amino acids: CASSRKAPRSDGHSYNEQFF.

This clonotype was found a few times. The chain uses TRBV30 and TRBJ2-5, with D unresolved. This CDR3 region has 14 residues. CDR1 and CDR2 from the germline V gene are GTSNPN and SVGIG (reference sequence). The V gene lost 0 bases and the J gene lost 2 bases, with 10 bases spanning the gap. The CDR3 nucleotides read TGTGCCTGGAGTGTTGGTCGGTATCAAGAGACCCAGTACTTC. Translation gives CAWSVGRYQETQYF. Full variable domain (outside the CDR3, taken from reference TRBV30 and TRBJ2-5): SQTIHQWPATLVQPVGSPLSLECTVEGTSNPNLYWYRQAAGRGLQLLFYSVGIGQISSEVPQNLSASRPQDRQFILSSKKLLLSDSGFYLCAWSVGRYQETQYFGPGTRLLVL.

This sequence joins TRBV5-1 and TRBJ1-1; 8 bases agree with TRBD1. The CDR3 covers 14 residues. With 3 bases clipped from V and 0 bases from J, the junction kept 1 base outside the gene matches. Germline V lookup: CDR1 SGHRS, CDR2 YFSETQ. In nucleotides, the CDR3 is TGCGCCAGCAGCTCGACAGGGGTGAACACTGAAGCTTTCTTT. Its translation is CASSSTGVNTEAFF.

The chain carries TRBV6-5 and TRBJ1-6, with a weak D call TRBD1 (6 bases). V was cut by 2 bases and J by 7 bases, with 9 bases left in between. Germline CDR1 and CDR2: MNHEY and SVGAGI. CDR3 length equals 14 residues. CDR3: CASSYRGVNSPLHF. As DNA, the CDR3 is TGTGCCAGCAGTTACAGGGGGGTGAATTCACCCCTCCACTTT.

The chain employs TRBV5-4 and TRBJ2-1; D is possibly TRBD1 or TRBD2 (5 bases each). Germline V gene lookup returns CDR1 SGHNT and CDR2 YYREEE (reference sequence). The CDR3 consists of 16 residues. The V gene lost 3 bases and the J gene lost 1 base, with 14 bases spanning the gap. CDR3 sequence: CASSSRDGYSYNEQFF. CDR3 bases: TGTGCCAGCAGCTCCCGGGACGGTTATTCCTACAATGAGCAGTTCTTC.

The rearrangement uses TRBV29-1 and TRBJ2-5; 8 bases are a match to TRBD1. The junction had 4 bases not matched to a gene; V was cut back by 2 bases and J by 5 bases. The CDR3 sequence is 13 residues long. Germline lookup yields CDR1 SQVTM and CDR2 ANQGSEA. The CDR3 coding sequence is TGCAGCGTTGAACAGGGGGCTGTGGAGACCCAGTACTTC. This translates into CSVEQGAVETQYF.

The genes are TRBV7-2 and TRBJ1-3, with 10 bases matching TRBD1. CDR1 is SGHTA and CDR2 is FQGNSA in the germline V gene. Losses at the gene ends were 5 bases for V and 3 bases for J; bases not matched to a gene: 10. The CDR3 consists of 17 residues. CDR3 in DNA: TGTGCCAGCAGCCTTACCAGGGACAGGGGTTATGGAAACACCATATATTTT. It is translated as CASSLTRDRGYGNTIYF.

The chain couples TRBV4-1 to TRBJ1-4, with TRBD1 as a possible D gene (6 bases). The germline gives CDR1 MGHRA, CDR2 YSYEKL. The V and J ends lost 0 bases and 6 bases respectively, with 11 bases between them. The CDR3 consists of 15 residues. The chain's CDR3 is CASSQEGGWDEKLFF. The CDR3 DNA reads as TGCGCCAGCAGCCAAGAGGGGGGCTGGGATGAAAAACTGTTTTTT.

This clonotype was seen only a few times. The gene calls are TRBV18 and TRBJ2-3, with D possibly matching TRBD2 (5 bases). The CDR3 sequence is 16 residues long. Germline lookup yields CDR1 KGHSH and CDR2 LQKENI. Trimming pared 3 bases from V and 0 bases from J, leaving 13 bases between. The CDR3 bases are TGTGCCAGCTCACCTGGTAGCGAATACAGCACAGATACGCAGTATTTT. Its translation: CASSPGSEYSTDTQYF.

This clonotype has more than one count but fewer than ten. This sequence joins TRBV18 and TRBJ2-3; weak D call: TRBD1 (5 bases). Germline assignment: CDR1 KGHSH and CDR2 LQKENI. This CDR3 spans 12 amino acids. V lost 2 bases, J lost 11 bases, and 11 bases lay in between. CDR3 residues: CASSPKGRKQYF. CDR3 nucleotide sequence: TGTGCCAGCTCACCAAAGGGGCGCAAGCAGTATTTT.

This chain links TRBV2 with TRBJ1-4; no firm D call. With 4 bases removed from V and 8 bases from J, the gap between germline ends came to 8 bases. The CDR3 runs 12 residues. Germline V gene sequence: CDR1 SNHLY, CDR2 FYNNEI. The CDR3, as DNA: TGTGCCAGCAGTGTCTTGGAGGAAAAACTGTTTTTT. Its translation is CASSVLEEKLFF.

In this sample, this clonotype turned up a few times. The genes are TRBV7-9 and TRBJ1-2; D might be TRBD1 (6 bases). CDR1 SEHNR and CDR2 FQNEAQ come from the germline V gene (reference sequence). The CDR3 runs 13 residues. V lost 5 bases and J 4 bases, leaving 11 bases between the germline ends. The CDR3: CASSRADSYGYTF. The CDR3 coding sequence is TGTGCCAGCAGCCGTGCGGACAGCTATGGCTACACCTTC.

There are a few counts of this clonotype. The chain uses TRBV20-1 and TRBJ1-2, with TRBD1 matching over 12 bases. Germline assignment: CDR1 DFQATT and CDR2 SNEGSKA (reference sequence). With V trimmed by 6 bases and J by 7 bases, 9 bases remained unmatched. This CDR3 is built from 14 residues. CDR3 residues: CSASPGTGGRGYTF. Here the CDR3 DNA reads TGCAGTGCGAGCCCCGGGACAGGGGGCCGTGGCTACACCTTC.

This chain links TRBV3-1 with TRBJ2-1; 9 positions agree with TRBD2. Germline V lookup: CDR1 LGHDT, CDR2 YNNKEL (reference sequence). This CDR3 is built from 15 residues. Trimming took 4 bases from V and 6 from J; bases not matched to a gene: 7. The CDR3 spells CASSRGGGEGNEQFF. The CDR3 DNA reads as TGTGCCAGCAGCCGAGGCGGGGGGGAAGGCAATGAGCAGTTCTTC.

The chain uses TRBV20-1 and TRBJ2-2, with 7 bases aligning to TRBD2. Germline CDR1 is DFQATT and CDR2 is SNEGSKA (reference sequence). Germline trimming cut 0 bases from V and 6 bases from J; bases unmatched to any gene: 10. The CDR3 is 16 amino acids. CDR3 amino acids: CSARDLRLAGSGELFF. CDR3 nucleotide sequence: TGCAGTGCTAGAGATCTTCGACTAGCTGGGTCCGGGGAGCTGTTTTTT.

The CDR3 DNA sequence: TGCGCCAGCAGTGAATCCGGCCTTTTAGATACGCAGTATTTT. Translating it yields CASSESGLLDTQYF. J is TRBJ2-3 and V is TRBV10-1, with D unresolved. The CDR3 has 14 amino acids. The V end was cut by 3 bases, the J end by 5 bases, with 12 bases between. Germline CDR1 is WNHNN and CDR2 is SYGVQD (reference sequence).

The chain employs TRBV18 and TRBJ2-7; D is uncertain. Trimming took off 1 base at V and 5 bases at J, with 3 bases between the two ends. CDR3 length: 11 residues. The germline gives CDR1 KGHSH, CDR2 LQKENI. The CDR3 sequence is CASSPQDEQYF. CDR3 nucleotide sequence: TGTGCCAGCTCACCACAAGACGAGCAGTACTTC.

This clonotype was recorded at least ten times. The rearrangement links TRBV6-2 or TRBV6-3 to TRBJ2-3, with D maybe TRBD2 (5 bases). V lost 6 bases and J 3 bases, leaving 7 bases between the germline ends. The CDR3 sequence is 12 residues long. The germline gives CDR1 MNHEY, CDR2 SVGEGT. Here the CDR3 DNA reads TGTGCCAGCAGCCGGAGGACAGATACGCAGTATTTT. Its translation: CASSRRTDTQYF.

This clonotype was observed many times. The CDR3 loop reads CASSLGSGTTSPLHF. The DNA for the CDR3 is TGTGCCAGCAGCTTAGGCTCCGGGACTACTTCACCCCTCCACTTT. The J gene is TRBJ1-6, the V gene TRBV7-2; a possible D gene is TRBD1 (5 bases). This CDR3 is 15 amino acids long. From germline, CDR1 is SGHTA and CDR2 FQGNSA. V lost 1 base to trimming and J lost 9 bases, with 13 bases between them.

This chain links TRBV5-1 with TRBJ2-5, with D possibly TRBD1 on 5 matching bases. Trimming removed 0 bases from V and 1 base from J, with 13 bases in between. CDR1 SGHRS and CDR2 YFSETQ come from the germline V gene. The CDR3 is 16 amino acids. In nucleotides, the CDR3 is TGCGCCAGCAGCTTGGATGCGGCGACAGCCCAAGAGACCCAGTACTTC. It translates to CASSLDAATAQETQYF.

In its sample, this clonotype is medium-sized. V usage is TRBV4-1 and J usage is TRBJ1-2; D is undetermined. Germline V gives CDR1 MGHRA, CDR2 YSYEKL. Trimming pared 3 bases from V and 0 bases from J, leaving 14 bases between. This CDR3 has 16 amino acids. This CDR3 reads CASSQPTRRSNYGYTF. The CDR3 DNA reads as TGCGCCAGCAGCCAGCCAACCAGGAGATCTAACTATGGCTACACCTTC.

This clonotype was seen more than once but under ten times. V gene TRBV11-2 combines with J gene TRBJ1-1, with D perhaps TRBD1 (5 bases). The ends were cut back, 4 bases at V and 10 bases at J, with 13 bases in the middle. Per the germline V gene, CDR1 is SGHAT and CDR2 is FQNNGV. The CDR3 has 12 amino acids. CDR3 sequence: CASSSQGLGAFF. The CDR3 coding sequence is TGTGCCAGCAGCTCTCAGGGCCTGGGAGCTTTCTTT.

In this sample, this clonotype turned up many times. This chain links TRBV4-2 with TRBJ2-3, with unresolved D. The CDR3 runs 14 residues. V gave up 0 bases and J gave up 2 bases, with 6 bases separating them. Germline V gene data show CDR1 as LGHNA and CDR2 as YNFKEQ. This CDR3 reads CASSQEVHTDTQYF. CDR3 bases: TGTGCCAGCAGCCAAGAGGTGCACACAGATACGCAGTATTTT.

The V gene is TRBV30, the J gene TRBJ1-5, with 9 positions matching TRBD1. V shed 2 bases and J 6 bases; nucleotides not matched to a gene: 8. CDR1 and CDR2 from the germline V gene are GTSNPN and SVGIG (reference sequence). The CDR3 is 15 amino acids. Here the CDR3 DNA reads TGTGCCTGGAGTTCCGGGACAGGGAATCGTCAGCCCCAGCATTTT. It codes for CAWSSGTGNRQPQHF.

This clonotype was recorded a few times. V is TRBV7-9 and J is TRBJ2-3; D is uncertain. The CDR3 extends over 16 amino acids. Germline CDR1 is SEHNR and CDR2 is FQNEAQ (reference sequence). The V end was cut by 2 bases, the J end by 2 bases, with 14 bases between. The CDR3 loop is CASSLRAAGPTDTQYF. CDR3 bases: TGTGCCAGCAGCTTAAGGGCCGCTGGACCCACAGATACGCAGTATTTT. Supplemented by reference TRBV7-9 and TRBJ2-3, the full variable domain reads DTGVSQNPRHKITKRGQNVTFRCDPISEHNRLYWYRQTLGQGPEFLTYFQNEAQLEKSRLLSDRFSAERPKGSFSTLEIQRTEQGDSAMYLCASSLRAAGPTDTQYFGPGTRLTVL.

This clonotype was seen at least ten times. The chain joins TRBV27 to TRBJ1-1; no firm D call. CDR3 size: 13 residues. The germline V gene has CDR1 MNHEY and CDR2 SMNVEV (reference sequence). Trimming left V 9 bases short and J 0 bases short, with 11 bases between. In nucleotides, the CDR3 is TGTGCCAGTCGGGATGATGTGAACACTGAAGCTTTCTTT. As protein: CASRDDVNTEAFF.

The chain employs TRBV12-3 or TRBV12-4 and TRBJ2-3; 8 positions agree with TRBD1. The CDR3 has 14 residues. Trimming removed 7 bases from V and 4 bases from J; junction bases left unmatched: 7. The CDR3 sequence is CASTLQGGPDTQYF. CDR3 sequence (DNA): TGTGCCAGCACACTACAGGGGGGCCCAGATACGCAGTATTTT.